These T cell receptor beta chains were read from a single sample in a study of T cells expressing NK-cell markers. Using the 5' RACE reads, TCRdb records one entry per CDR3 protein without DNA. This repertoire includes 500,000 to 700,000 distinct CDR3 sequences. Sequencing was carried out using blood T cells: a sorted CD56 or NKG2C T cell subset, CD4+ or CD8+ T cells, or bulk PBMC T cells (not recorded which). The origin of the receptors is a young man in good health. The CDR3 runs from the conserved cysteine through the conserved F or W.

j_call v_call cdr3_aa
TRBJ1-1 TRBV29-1 CSVKGQKNTEAFF
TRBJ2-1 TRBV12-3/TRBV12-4 CASSLDSPYNEQFF
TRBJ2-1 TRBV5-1 CASSNSPGRNNEQFF
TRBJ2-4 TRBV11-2 CASSDVRGYLAKNIQYF
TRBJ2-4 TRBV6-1 CASSWGLGAKNIQYF
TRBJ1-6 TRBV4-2 CASSQEQDNSPLHF
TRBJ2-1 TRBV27 CASSLGTGYNEQFF
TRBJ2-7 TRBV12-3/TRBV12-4 CASSRDDEQYF
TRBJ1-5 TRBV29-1 CSVDSGRGENQPQHF
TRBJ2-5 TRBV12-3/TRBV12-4 CASRTSGTPQETQYF
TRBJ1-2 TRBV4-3 CASSQEGRGRNYGYTF
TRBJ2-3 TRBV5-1 CASSPGGQRDTQYF
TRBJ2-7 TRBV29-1 CSVILAGVYEQYF
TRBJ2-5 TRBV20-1 CSAPPTTTTLEETQYF
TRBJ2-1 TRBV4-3 CASSQDSGGSYNEQFF
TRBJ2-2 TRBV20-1 CSARSWDTGELFF
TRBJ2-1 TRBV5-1 CASSPGLASYNEQFF
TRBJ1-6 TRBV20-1 CSARPPRGNSPLHF
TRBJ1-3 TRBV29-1 CSVALISGNTIYF